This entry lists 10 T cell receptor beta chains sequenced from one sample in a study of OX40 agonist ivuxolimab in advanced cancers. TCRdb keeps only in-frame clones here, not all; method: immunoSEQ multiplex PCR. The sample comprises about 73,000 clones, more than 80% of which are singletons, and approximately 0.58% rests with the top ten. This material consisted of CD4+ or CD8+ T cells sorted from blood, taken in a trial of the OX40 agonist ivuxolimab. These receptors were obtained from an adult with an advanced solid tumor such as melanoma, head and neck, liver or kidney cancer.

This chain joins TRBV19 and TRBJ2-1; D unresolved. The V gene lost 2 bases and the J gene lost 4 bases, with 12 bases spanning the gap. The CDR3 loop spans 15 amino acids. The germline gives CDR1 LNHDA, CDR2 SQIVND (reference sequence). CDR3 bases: TGTGCCAGTAGTATATCTCGGCTATCATACAATGAGCAGTTCTTC. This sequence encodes CASSISRLSYNEQFF.

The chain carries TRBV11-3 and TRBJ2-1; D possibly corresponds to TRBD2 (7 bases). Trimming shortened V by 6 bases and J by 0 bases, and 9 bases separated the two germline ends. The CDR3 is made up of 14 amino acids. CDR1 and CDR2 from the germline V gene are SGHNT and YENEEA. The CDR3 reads CASSRGASYNEQFF. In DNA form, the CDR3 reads TGTGCCAGCAGTCGGGGGGCCTCCTACAATGAGCAGTTCTTC.

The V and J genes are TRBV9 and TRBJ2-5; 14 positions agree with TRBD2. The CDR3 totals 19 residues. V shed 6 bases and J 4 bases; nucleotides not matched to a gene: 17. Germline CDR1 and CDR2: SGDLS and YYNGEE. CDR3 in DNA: TGTGCCAGCACCCCCCAGGCGGGACTAGCGGGAGTCGGTTCAGAGACCCAGTACTTC. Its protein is CASTPQAGLAGVGSETQYF.

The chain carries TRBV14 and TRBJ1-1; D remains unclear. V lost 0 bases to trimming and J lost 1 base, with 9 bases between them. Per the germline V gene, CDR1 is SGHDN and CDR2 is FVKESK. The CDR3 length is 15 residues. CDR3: CASSQDRAPNTEAFF. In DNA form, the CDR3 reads TGTGCCAGCAGCCAAGATCGGGCTCCGAACACTGAAGCTTTCTTT.

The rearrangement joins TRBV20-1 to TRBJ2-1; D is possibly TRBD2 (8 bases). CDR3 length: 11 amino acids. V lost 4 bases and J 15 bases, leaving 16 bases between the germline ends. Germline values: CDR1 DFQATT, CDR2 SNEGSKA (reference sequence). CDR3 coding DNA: TGCAGTGCTATTTTAGCGGGACAGCTGTTCTTC. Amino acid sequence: CSAILAGQLFF.

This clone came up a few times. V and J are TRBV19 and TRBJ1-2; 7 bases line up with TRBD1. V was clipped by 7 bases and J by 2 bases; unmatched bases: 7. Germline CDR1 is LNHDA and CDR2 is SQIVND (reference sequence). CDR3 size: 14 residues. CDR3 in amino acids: CASTYQTGNYGYTF. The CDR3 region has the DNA TGTGCCAGTACCTATCAGACAGGGAACTATGGCTACACCTTC. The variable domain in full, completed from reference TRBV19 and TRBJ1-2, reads DGGITQSPKYLFRKEGQNVTLSCEQNLNHDAMYWYRQDPGQGLRLIYYSQIVNDFQKGDIAEGYSVSREKKESFPLTVTSAQKNPTAFYLCASTYQTGNYGYTFGSGTRLTVV.

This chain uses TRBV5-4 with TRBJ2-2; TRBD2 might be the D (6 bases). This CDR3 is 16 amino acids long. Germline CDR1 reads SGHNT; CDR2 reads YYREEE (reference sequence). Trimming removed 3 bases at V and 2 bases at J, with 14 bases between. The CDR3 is CASSSGERANTGELFF. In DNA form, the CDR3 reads TGTGCCAGCAGCTCGGGGGAGCGGGCCAACACCGGGGAGCTGTTTTTT.

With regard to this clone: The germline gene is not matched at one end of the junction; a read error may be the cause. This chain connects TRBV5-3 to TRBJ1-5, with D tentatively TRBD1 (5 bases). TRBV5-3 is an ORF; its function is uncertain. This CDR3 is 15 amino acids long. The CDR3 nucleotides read TGTGCCAGCAGCTTGCTCACAGGCCTCAATCAGCCCCAGCATTTT. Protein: CASSLLTGLNQPQHF.

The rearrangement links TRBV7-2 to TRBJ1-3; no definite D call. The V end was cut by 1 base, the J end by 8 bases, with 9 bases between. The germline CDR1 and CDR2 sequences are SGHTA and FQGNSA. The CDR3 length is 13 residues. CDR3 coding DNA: TGTGCCAGCAGCTTAGTCATTGGGGACACCATATATTTT. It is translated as CASSLVIGDTIYF.

This CDR3 is CASSSTSGRTDTQYF. CDR3 bases: TGTGCCAGCAGCTCTACTAGCGGACGCACAGATACGCAGTATTTT. The V and J genes are TRBV5-4 and TRBJ2-3, with 8 bases lining up with TRBD2. The V gene end was trimmed by 3 bases and the J gene end by 1 base; junction bases not matched to a gene: 4. CDR1 and CDR2 (germline): SGHNT, YYREEE (reference sequence). This CDR3 is built from 15 residues.